These 28 T cell receptor beta chains came from one sample sequenced in a study of Ad26.COV2.S vaccination and SARS-CoV-2 variants. Libraries were prepared by immunoSEQ multiplex PCR; TCRdb keeps only in-frame clonotypes and omits some of them. The table has about 180,000 clones, roughly nine tenths seen once. This specimen consisted of peripheral blood, obtained after recovery from COVID-19. The receptors shown here come from a human donor who had recovered from COVID-19.

The chain employs TRBV7-2 and TRBJ2-1; 12 bases map to TRBD2. This CDR3 comprises 15 residues. J gave up 9 bases and V 6 bases, and 9 bases lay outside the gene matches. Germline CDR1 is SGHTA and CDR2 is FQGNSA. Written as DNA, the CDR3 is TGTGCCAGCAGATCCTCTAGCGGGGGGGCAATTGAGCAGTTCTTC. Translation: CASRSSSGGAIEQFF. Looking up the rest from reference TRBV7-2 and TRBJ2-1 gives the full variable domain: GAGVSQSPSNKVTEKGKDVELRCDPISGHTALYWYRQSLGQGLEFLIYFQGNSAPDKSGLPSDRFSAERTGGSVSTLTIQRTQQEDSAVYLCASRSSSGGAIEQFFGPGTRLTVL.

The chain has TRBV11-1 and TRBJ2-7, with D perhaps matching TRBD1 (5 bases). Germline-derived CDR1 and CDR2 are SGHAT and FQDESV (reference sequence). The germline V and J ends were trimmed by 3 bases and 4 bases, with 10 bases remaining between them. The CDR3 totals 13 residues. As DNA, the CDR3 is TGTGCCAGCAGCTTCGGCAGGGTATACGAGCAGTACTTC. Translation gives CASSFGRVYEQYF. Full variable domain (outside the CDR3, taken from reference TRBV11-1 and TRBJ2-7): EAEVAQSPRYKITEKSQAVAFWCDPISGHATLYWYRQILGQGPELLVQFQDESVVDDSQLPKDRFSAERLKGVDSTLKIQPAELGDSAMYLCASSFGRVYEQYFGPGTRLTVT.

This rearrangement joins TRBV10-1 to TRBJ2-3, with 9 nucleotides matching TRBD2. This CDR3 comprises 16 residues. Trimming took 0 bases from V and 3 from J; bases not matched to a gene: 4. Germline CDR1 and CDR2: WNHNN and SYGVQD (reference sequence). In DNA, the CDR3 is TGCGCCAGCAGTGAGTCGGCGGGAGGGGAGACAGATACGCAGTATTTT. Its translation: CASSESAGGETDTQYF.

This chain connects TRBV9 to TRBJ2-7, with 12 bases lining up with TRBD2. The CDR3 extends over 16 amino acids. Trimming at V came to 0 bases and at J to 1 base, leaving 2 bases not matched to a gene. Germline V lookup: CDR1 SGDLS, CDR2 YYNGEE. CDR3 nucleotide sequence: TGTGCCAGCAGCGTAGGTACTAGCGGGGGGTCCTACGAGCAGTACTTC. This gives the protein CASSVGTSGGSYEQYF.

This clone has a handful of counts. The chain couples TRBV4-2 to TRBJ1-4, with unresolved D. Per the germline V gene, CDR1 is LGHNA and CDR2 is YNFKEQ. V lost 0 bases and J lost 5, with 10 bases in between. The CDR3 spans 15 residues. The DNA of the CDR3 is TGTGCCAGCAGCCAAGATCTTAAGGGAAATGAAAAACTGTTTTTT. This encodes CASSQDLKGNEKLFF.

V and J are TRBV6-5 and TRBJ1-2; TRBD1 matches 7 bases. The CDR3 is made up of 13 amino acids. Trimming cost V 8 bases and J 4 bases; bases outside gene matches: 7. Germline V gene lookup returns CDR1 MNHEY and CDR2 SVGAGI. CDR3 in amino acids: CASSEGQFYGYTF. CDR3 sequence (DNA): TGTGCCAGCTCCGAGGGACAGTTCTATGGCTACACCTTC.

The chain joins TRBV15 to TRBJ1-6; D uncertain. Germline CDR1 is LNHNV and CDR2 is YYDKDF (reference sequence). The ends were cut back, 4 bases at V and 10 bases at J, with 8 bases in the middle. CDR3 size: 12 residues. CDR3 sequence (DNA): TGTGCCACCAGCATGAGCAACTCACCCCTCCACTTT. It is translated as CATSMSNSPLHF.

The V and J genes are TRBV4-1 and TRBJ2-7, with D possibly TRBD1 on 6 matching bases. The germline CDR1 and CDR2 sequences are MGHRA and YSYEKL. Trimming left V 3 bases short and J 5 bases short, with 17 bases between. The CDR3 extends over 15 amino acids. The CDR3 loop is CASSQTDSWKNEQYF. CDR3 nucleotide sequence: TGCGCCAGCAGCCAGACGGACAGCTGGAAGAACGAGCAGTACTTC.

This chain joins TRBV24-1 and TRBJ2-3, with D tentatively TRBD2 (5 bases). This CDR3 spans 16 amino acids. Trimming stripped 4 bases from V and 4 bases from J, with 17 bases between. Germline V gives CDR1 KGHDR, CDR2 SFDVKD. CDR3 sequence (DNA): TGTGCCACCAGTGACCGTCCGCGCGGGCGAGCAGATACGCAGTATTTT. Translated, it gives CATSDRPRGRADTQYF.

This chain connects TRBV27 to TRBJ2-5; 14 bases line up with TRBD2. The CDR3 is 19 residues long. The germline V gene has CDR1 MNHEY and CDR2 SMNVEV (reference sequence). V shed 2 bases, J shed 4 bases, and the junction held 12 bases outside the gene matches. The CDR3 coding sequence is TGTGCCAGCAGTTTAAGGCAGACTAGCGGGAGGGCCGGGAGAGAGACCCAGTACTTC. As protein: CASSLRQTSGRAGRETQYF.

The chain couples TRBV2 to TRBJ1-6; D is ambiguous. V was clipped by 1 base and J by 8 bases, with 9 bases between them. Germline CDR1 is SNHLY and CDR2 is FYNNEI. This CDR3 has 14 residues. The CDR3: CASSEVGKDSPLHF. The CDR3 bases are TGTGCCAGCAGTGAAGTGGGCAAAGATTCACCCCTCCACTTT.

This clone was recorded a few times. The rearrangement uses TRBV11-2 and TRBJ1-1; D may be TRBD1 (5 bases). The V end was cut by 1 base, the J end by 9 bases, with 12 bases between. CDR3 size: 13 residues. The germline V gene has CDR1 SGHAT and CDR2 FQNNGV. CDR3 region: CASSLGRGAKAFF. DNA of the CDR3: TGTGCCAGCAGCTTAGGAAGGGGAGCCAAAGCTTTCTTT.

V usage is TRBV24-1 and J usage is TRBJ2-1, with TRBD2 matching 10 bases. Germline CDR1 is KGHDR and CDR2 is SFDVKD. CDR3 length: 22 amino acids. The trim removed 2 bases at V and 2 bases at J, leaving 20 bases unmatched. As DNA, the CDR3 is TGTGCCACCAGTGATTATGGGCCCCTCGGACTAGCGGTGCAAGGACCCTACAATGAGCAGTTCTTC. Translated, it gives CATSDYGPLGLAVQGPYNEQFF.

This chain joins TRBV28 and TRBJ2-7; D call uncertain. Trimming pared 7 bases from V and 0 bases from J, leaving 16 bases between. The CDR3 consists of 15 residues. Germline CDR1 and CDR2: MDHEN and SYDVKM. CDR3 residues: CASTLDRSYSYEQYF. In DNA, the CDR3 is TGTGCCAGCACCCTTGACCGATCCTACTCCTACGAGCAGTACTTC.

The rearrangement links TRBV9 to TRBJ1-1; TRBD1 matches 9 bases. V lost 2 bases, J lost 0 bases, and 2 bases stayed unmatched. Germline CDR1 reads SGDLS; CDR2 reads YYNGEE. CDR3 length: 15 residues. CDR3 amino acids: CASSVGQGMNTEAFF. CDR3 bases: TGTGCCAGCAGCGTCGGACAGGGGATGAACACTGAAGCTTTCTTT.

The gene calls are TRBV5-1 and TRBJ2-3; no clear D. The CDR3 is made up of 15 amino acids. CDR1 and CDR2 (germline): SGHRS, YFSETQ. V lost 2 bases, J lost 1 base, and 11 bases lay in between. The CDR3 spells CASSFIEGGTDTQYF. Written as DNA, the CDR3 is TGCGCCAGCAGCTTTATAGAAGGCGGCACAGATACGCAGTATTTT.

The rearrangement uses TRBV18 and TRBJ2-3; D gene ambiguous. V was cut by 4 bases and J by 3 bases, with 2 bases left in between. Looked up from germline, CDR1 is KGHSH and CDR2 is LQKENI. This CDR3 comprises 11 residues. CDR3 in amino acids: CASSHTDTQYF. In DNA form, the CDR3 reads TGTGCCAGCTCACATACAGATACGCAGTATTTT.

The rearrangement joins TRBV3-1 (or the pseudogene TRBV3-2) to TRBJ2-5; TRBD1 matches at 7 bases. The CDR3 covers 13 residues. In germline, CDR1 is LGHDT, CDR2 YNNKEL (reference sequence). V lost 5 bases, J lost 5 bases, and 5 bases stayed unmatched. CDR3 amino acids: CASSFRDSETQYF. Here the CDR3 DNA reads TGTGCCAGCAGCTTCCGGGACAGTGAGACCCAGTACTTC.

The chain uses TRBV9 and TRBJ2-1; D call uncertain. The V and J ends lost 0 bases and 0 bases respectively, with 10 bases between them. The germline V gene encodes CDR1 SGDLS and CDR2 YYNGEE. This CDR3 is 16 amino acids long. This CDR3 is CASSVESAPSYNEQFF. CDR3 coding DNA: TGTGCCAGCAGCGTAGAGAGCGCCCCCTCCTACAATGAGCAGTTCTTC.

Only one count was recorded for this clone. The chain couples TRBV9 to TRBJ2-1; 8 nucleotides align to TRBD2. CDR3 length: 17 amino acids. Germline V gene sequence: CDR1 SGDLS, CDR2 YYNGEE. After removal of 2 bases from V and 7 bases from J, the junction contained 14 bases not matched to a gene. Written as DNA, the CDR3 is TGTGCCAGCAGCGTCTTCCACTCCGGGGGGGCAAATAATGAGCAGTTCTTC. Its translation: CASSVFHSGGANNEQFF. Filled out from reference TRBV9 and TRBJ2-1, the complete variable domain reads DSGVTQTPKHLITATGQRVTLRCSPRSGDLSVYWYQQSLDQGLQFLIQYYNGEERAKGNILERFSAQQFPDLHSELNLSSLELGDSALYFCASSVFHSGGANNEQFFGPGTRLTVL.

This clone appeared a single time. The rearrangement links TRBV14 to TRBJ1-4; D not certain. This CDR3 region has 15 residues. The ends were cut back, 3 bases at V and 4 bases at J, with 12 bases in the middle. The germline V gene has CDR1 SGHDN and CDR2 FVKESK. CDR3 nucleotides: TGTGCCAGCAGCCAGGCTGGGATAGTTAATGAAAAACTGTTTTTT. Protein: CASSQAGIVNEKLFF.

V and J are TRBV5-5 and TRBJ1-2; a weak D match, TRBD1 (6 bases). V shed 4 bases and J shed 4 bases, with 20 bases lying between them. The CDR3 is 16 amino acids. Germline loops: CDR1 SGHKS, CDR2 YYEKEE (reference sequence). Written as DNA, the CDR3 is TGTGCCAGCAGCGCCGAGACAGGACCTTACGGCTATGGCTACACCTTC. This codes for CASSAETGPYGYGYTF. Full variable domain (rest looked up from reference TRBV5-5 and TRBJ1-2): DAGVTQSPTHLIKTRGQQVTLRCSPISGHKSVSWYQQVLGQGPQFIFQYYEKEERGRGNFPDRFSARQFPNYSSELNVNALLLGDSALYLCASSAETGPYGYGYTFGSGTRLTVV.

The rearrangement joins TRBV9 to TRBJ1-1; D not resolved. V lost 3 bases to trimming and J lost 4 bases, with 10 bases between them. This CDR3 is built from 13 residues. The germline CDR1 and CDR2 sequences are SGDLS and YYNGEE. The CDR3 coding sequence is TGTGCCAGCAGCGGAAGACCGGGCACTGAAGCTTTCTTT. Residues: CASSGRPGTEAFF.

V and J are TRBV14 and TRBJ2-1; 7 nucleotides line up with TRBD2. After removal of 2 bases from V and 5 bases from J, the junction contained 3 bases not matched to a gene. CDR3 length: 14 residues. Per germline, CDR1 SGHDN and CDR2 FVKESK. The CDR3 protein is CASSQWGGNNEQFF. DNA for the CDR3: TGTGCCAGCAGCCAATGGGGGGGGAACAATGAGCAGTTCTTC.

The genes are TRBV28 and TRBJ1-5, with D unclear. Trimming shortened V by 5 bases and J by 7 bases, and 15 bases separated the two germline ends. The CDR3 length is 14 residues. Germline V CDR1 and CDR2: MDHEN, SYDVKM. The CDR3: CASSPGGSGQPQHF. The CDR3 DNA is TGTGCCAGCAGTCCTGGAGGTAGCGGGCAGCCCCAGCATTTT.

The V and J genes are TRBV16 and TRBJ1-1, with D perhaps TRBD1 (5 bases). The germline V and J ends were trimmed by 4 bases and 1 base, with 7 bases remaining between them. Germline V gene sequence: CDR1 KGHSY, CDR2 FQNENV. The CDR3 consists of 13 residues. CDR3 bases: TGTGCCAGCAGCCCGACAGCGAACACTGAAGCTTTCTTT. Protein: CASSPTANTEAFF.

As to this clone: At one boundary the junction diverges from the germline segment, which might be a read error. The genes are TRBV2 and TRBJ1-5; D possibly corresponds to TRBD1 (5 bases). CDR1 SNHLY and CDR2 FYNNEI come from the germline V gene. The CDR3 loop spans 12 amino acids. This CDR3 reads CASRTGGGPQNF. The CDR3 DNA sequence: TGTGCCAGCAGGACGGGGGGAGGGCCCCAGAATTTT.

The chain links TRBV3-1 (or the pseudogene TRBV3-2) to TRBJ2-7; D is possibly TRBD2 (5 bases). Germline V gives CDR1 LGHDT, CDR2 YNNKEL (reference sequence). V was clipped by 0 bases and J by 2 bases, with 8 bases between them. The CDR3 loop spans 14 amino acids. The DNA for the CDR3 is TGTGCCAGCAGCCAAGACTGGGGAGCCTACGAGCAGTACTTC. Protein sequence: CASSQDWGAYEQYF.